What follows are 28 T cell receptor beta chains derived from one specimen sequenced in a study of cytomegalovirus exposure and HLA in healthy donors. Amplification used 60 Vbeta primers and 13 Jbeta primers. Using immunoSEQ multiplex PCR, the repertoire was profiled, and TCRdb retains in-frame clones only, with some absent. The sample lists about 150,000 clones; approximately 68% were seen once. The source material was PBMCs. The receptors shown here come from a man aged 55 to 70 in good health and CMV-seronegative.

The V gene is TRBV7-6, the J gene TRBJ2-2; 12 bases are a match to TRBD2. V lost 5 bases, J lost 5 bases, and 12 bases stayed unmatched. Germline V CDR1 and CDR2: SGHVS, FNYEAQ. The CDR3 contains 18 residues. CDR3 nucleotides: TGTGCCAGCAGCCCAACCCAACTAGCGGGAGGTGGGACCGGGGAGCTGTTTTTT. Its protein product is CASSPTQLAGGGTGELFF.

CDR3 sequence reads: CASSIGGTETIYF. In DNA form, the CDR3 reads TGTGCCAGTAGTATCGGGGGGACCGAGACCATATATTTT. The chain has TRBV19 and TRBJ1-3; a possible D gene is TRBD1 (5 bases). Germline CDR1 LNHDA, CDR2 SQIVND (reference sequence). This CDR3 has 13 residues. Trimming pared 3 bases from V and 10 bases from J, leaving 13 bases between.

This chain links TRBV7-3 with TRBJ2-1; 8 bases line up with TRBD2. The V gene end was trimmed by 5 bases and the J gene end by 4 bases; junction bases not matched to a gene: 7. The germline V gene has CDR1 SGHTA and CDR2 FQGTGA. The CDR3 spans 15 residues. The CDR3, as DNA: TGTGCCAGCAGCCTCAGCGGGAGTGGGTACAATGAGCAGTTCTTC. This gives the protein CASSLSGSGYNEQFF.

The chain joins TRBV30 to TRBJ2-1; a weak D match, TRBD2 (5 bases). V was shortened by 4 bases and J by 4 bases, with 14 bases between the two germline ends. This CDR3 contains 14 residues. CDR1 is GTSNPN, CDR2 SVGIG, per germline (reference sequence). The CDR3 DNA sequence: TGTGCCTGGAAAGGAGACTACTCTTACAATGAGCAGTTCTTC. It translates to CAWKGDYSYNEQFF.

This chain links TRBV4-3 with TRBJ2-1, with D possibly TRBD2 on 6 matching bases. The ends were cut back, 2 bases at V and 7 bases at J, with 21 bases in the middle. The CDR3 has 17 residues. Germline V gene lookup returns CDR1 LGHNA and CDR2 YSLEER. CDR3 region: CASSQNPTGLEMNEQFF. The CDR3, as DNA: TGCGCCAGCAGCCAAAATCCCACGGGACTCGAGATGAATGAGCAGTTCTTC.

Here the CDR3 reads CASSFGGYEQYF. Here the CDR3 DNA reads TGTGCCAGCAGCTTCGGCGGTTACGAGCAGTACTTC. This chain links TRBV5-6 with TRBJ2-7; no clear D. The CDR3 extends over 12 amino acids. Trimming left V 2 bases short and J 4 bases short, with 7 bases between. In germline, CDR1 is SGHDT, CDR2 YYEEEE.

The chain is built from TRBV7-2 and TRBJ2-7, with 8 bases that match TRBD2. Germline loops: CDR1 SGHTA, CDR2 FQGNSA. The V and J ends lost 1 base and 1 base, in that order; junction bases with no gene match: 6. The CDR3 contains 16 residues. The DNA for the CDR3 is TGTGCCAGCAGCTTAGAGGCTAGCGGGCTTTCCTACGAGCAGTACTTC. It specifies CASSLEASGLSYEQYF.

This clone was detected only a few times. The rearrangement links TRBV14 to TRBJ2-7; TRBD1 matches at 7 bases. V lost 2 bases, J lost 1 base, and 8 bases stayed unmatched. The CDR3 loop spans 16 amino acids. Germline CDR1 is SGHDN and CDR2 is FVKESK. CDR3: CASSQPRETGSYEQYF. In DNA, the CDR3 is TGTGCCAGCAGCCAACCAAGAGAGACAGGGTCCTACGAGCAGTACTTC.

The J gene is TRBJ2-5, the V gene TRBV5-5, with 9 bases identical to TRBD1. This CDR3 comprises 15 residues. Germline CDR1 SGHKS, CDR2 YYEKEE (reference sequence). Germline trimming cut 0 bases from V and 6 bases from J; bases unmatched to any gene: 6. CDR3 sequence (DNA): TGTGCCAGCAGCTTGGATAGTGACAGGGGGAAGACCCAGTACTTC. Translated, it gives CASSLDSDRGKTQYF.

CDR3 nucleotides: TGCGCCAGCAGCCCGGACGGGGGTACCTACGAGCAGTACTTC. Translation: CASSPDGGTYEQYF. The chain carries TRBV5-1 and TRBJ2-7, with D perhaps TRBD2 (6 bases). With 4 bases removed from V and 2 bases from J, the gap between germline ends came to 13 bases. This CDR3 region has 14 residues. CDR1 and CDR2 (germline): SGHRS, YFSETQ.

The rearrangement uses TRBV13 and TRBJ2-4; the match to TRBD1 covers 8 bases. This CDR3 is built from 15 residues. Trimming took 8 bases from V and 6 from J; bases not matched to a gene: 12. The germline CDR1 and CDR2 sequences are PRHDT and FYEKMQ (reference sequence). As DNA, the CDR3 is TGTGCCAGCTCAACATATGGACAGGGAAGAAACATTCAGTACTTC. It translates to CASSTYGQGRNIQYF.

V gene TRBV29-1 combines with J gene TRBJ2-7; TRBD1 matches 10 bases. V trimming: 6 bases; J trimming: 2 bases; junction bases outside the gene matches: 4. This CDR3 contains 13 residues. Per the germline V gene, CDR1 is SQVTM and CDR2 is ANQGSEA. The DNA for the CDR3 is TGCAGCGTGGGGACAGGGGCCACCTACGAGCAGTACTTC. It codes for CSVGTGATYEQYF.

This clone was observed a handful of times. This chain connects TRBV9 to TRBJ2-1, with 8 bases aligning to TRBD2. The CDR3 loop spans 16 amino acids. V gave up 0 bases and J gave up 6 bases; unmatched junction bases: 8. The germline V gene has CDR1 SGDLS and CDR2 YYNGEE. The CDR3 region is CASSVAPAGGLNEQFF. As DNA, the CDR3 is TGTGCCAGCAGCGTAGCTCCCGCGGGAGGACTCAATGAGCAGTTCTTC.

The rearrangement links TRBV7-6 to TRBJ1-5; no clear D gene. The CDR3 is made up of 13 amino acids. The V end was cut by 0 bases, the J end by 9 bases, with 9 bases between. Germline V gives CDR1 SGHVS, CDR2 FNYEAQ. The CDR3 loop reads CASSLALSRPQHF. The CDR3 coding sequence is TGTGCCAGCAGCTTAGCGCTGAGTCGGCCCCAGCATTTT.

V is TRBV6-5 and J is TRBJ1-5; no firm D call. Trimming stripped 8 bases from V and 3 bases from J, with 17 bases between. Germline lookup yields CDR1 MNHEY and CDR2 SVGAGI. The CDR3 runs 15 residues. CDR3 region: CASATSGGNNQPQHF. The DNA for the CDR3 is TGTGCCAGCGCAACATCAGGAGGTAACAATCAGCCCCAGCATTTT.

V and J are TRBV7-7 and TRBJ2-7; weak D call: TRBD2 (5 bases). Germline CDR1 reads SSHAT; CDR2 reads FNYEAQ (reference sequence). Trimming took off 5 bases at V and 3 bases at J, with 17 bases between the two ends. The CDR3 loop spans 15 amino acids. The CDR3 spells CASSPSQDGVYEQYF. CDR3 nucleotides: TGTGCCAGCAGCCCCTCGCAAGACGGGGTCTACGAGCAGTACTTC.

This clone was observed a few times. This chain uses TRBV4-2 with TRBJ1-4; D is unresolved. This CDR3 is built from 15 residues. The germline gives CDR1 LGHNA, CDR2 YNFKEQ. Deletions cut 1 base from V and 7 bases from J, with 13 bases between. CDR3 amino acids: CASSQVSESSEKLFF. Written as DNA, the CDR3 is TGTGCCAGCAGCCAAGTCAGCGAGAGTAGTGAAAAACTGTTTTTT.

The rearrangement joins TRBV5-1 to TRBJ2-5, with TRBD1 matching 8 bases. The J segment lost 2 bases and the V segment lost 3 bases, leaving 3 bases of the junction unmatched. CDR3 length: 14 residues. Per the germline V gene, CDR1 is SGHRS and CDR2 is YFSETQ. CDR3 nucleotide sequence: TGCGCCAGCAGCTCAAGGACAGGGCAAGAGACCCAGTACTTC. Residues: CASSSRTGQETQYF.

The chain links TRBV11-3 to TRBJ2-7; D remains ambiguous. CDR1 and CDR2 from the germline V gene are SGHNT and YENEEA. The CDR3 loop spans 12 amino acids. Trimming shortened V by 2 bases and J by 5 bases, and 7 bases separated the two germline ends. DNA for the CDR3: TGTGCCAGCAGCTTACCAGGCCACGAGCAGTACTTC. Residues: CASSLPGHEQYF.

The chain couples TRBV5-6 to TRBJ2-3, with D tentatively TRBD2 (5 bases). With 5 bases removed from V and 5 bases from J, the gap between germline ends came to 24 bases. The CDR3 runs 17 residues. CDR1 SGHDT and CDR2 YYEEEE come from the germline V gene. CDR3 amino acids: CASSSKRRLDSLDTQYF. CDR3 coding DNA: TGTGCCAGCAGTTCAAAGCGACGCTTGGACTCTCTAGATACGCAGTATTTT.

The chain uses TRBV30 and TRBJ2-7, with 10 bases aligning to TRBD2. CDR3 size: 13 residues. Germline loops: CDR1 GTSNPN, CDR2 SVGIG (reference sequence). The J segment lost 0 bases and the V segment lost 5 bases, leaving 1 base of the junction unmatched. The CDR3 spells CAWGTSVSYEQYF. CDR3 DNA sequence: TGTGCCTGGGGGACTAGCGTCTCCTACGAGCAGTACTTC.

The chain links TRBV19 to TRBJ2-3; perhaps TRBD2 as D (6 bases). V was trimmed by 5 bases and J by 5 bases, leaving 14 bases between them. The length of the CDR3 is 14 residues. In germline, CDR1 is LNHDA, CDR2 SQIVND (reference sequence). This CDR3 reads CASSPWDFGDTQYF. The DNA of the CDR3 is TGTGCCAGTAGTCCTTGGGACTTTGGAGATACGCAGTATTTT.

CDR3 sequence (DNA): TGTGCCAGCAACTCCAAGGACAGGGAGCAGAACACTGAAGCTTTCTTT. It specifies CASNSKDREQNTEAFF. V gene TRBV7-6 combines with J gene TRBJ1-1; TRBD1 matches at 8 bases. The length of the CDR3 is 16 residues. Germline lookup yields CDR1 SGHVS and CDR2 FNYEAQ. V lost 7 bases to trimming and J lost 1 base; unmatched junction nucleotides: 11.

V is TRBV27 and J is TRBJ1-2, with 10 bases matching TRBD1. The CDR3 covers 15 residues. The J segment lost 3 bases and the V segment lost 5 bases, leaving 6 bases of the junction unmatched. The germline CDR1 and CDR2 sequences are MNHEY and SMNVEV (reference sequence). CDR3 residues: CASSPGTGVHYGYTF. The CDR3 DNA reads as TGTGCCAGCAGTCCCGGGACAGGGGTTCACTATGGCTACACCTTC.

The chain recombines TRBV4-2 with TRBJ2-5; TRBD2 is a possible D gene (7 bases). The CDR3 is 16 residues long. V gave up 6 bases and J gave up 5 bases, with 22 bases separating them. Germline-derived CDR1 and CDR2 are LGHNA and YNFKEQ. The CDR3 loop reads CASRVTGSGGRETQYF. CDR3 nucleotides: TGTGCCAGCAGGGTAACCGGGTCCGGGGGGCGGGAGACCCAGTACTTC.

The chain links TRBV7-2 to TRBJ2-2, with 12 nucleotides matching TRBD2. Trimming at V came to 1 base and at J to 1 base, leaving 7 bases not matched to a gene. The CDR3 covers 19 residues. Germline V CDR1 and CDR2: SGHTA, FQGNSA. The CDR3 DNA follows: TGTGCCAGCAGCTTAGTGATTGTGGGACTAGCGGGGAACACCGGGGAGCTGTTTTTT. Its protein product is CASSLVIVGLAGNTGELFF.

This clone showed up just a few times. The gene calls are TRBV28 and TRBJ1-6, with D possibly being TRBD1 (6 bases). The CDR3 is made up of 18 amino acids. Trimming cost V 4 bases and J 6 bases, with 22 bases left between them. CDR1 MDHEN and CDR2 SYDVKM come from the germline V gene. The CDR3 spells CASSSSTWSGVGNSPLHF. CDR3 bases: TGTGCCAGCAGTTCCTCCACCTGGTCAGGGGTTGGTAATTCACCCCTCCACTTT.

The chain links TRBV29-1 to TRBJ1-1, with a weak D call TRBD1 (6 bases). Trimming cost V 6 bases and J 0 bases, with 11 bases left between them. CDR1 and CDR2 (germline): SQVTM, ANQGSEA. The CDR3 is made up of 13 amino acids. The CDR3 region has the DNA TGCAGCGTAGGACAGAGTTTGAACACTGAAGCTTTCTTT. Its protein is CSVGQSLNTEAFF.